Listed here is a single T cell receptor beta chain. These data originate in a study of PD-L1 blockade in urothelial cancer. Study details: Prior regimens of chemotherapy numbered 0 to 3 per patient.

The data were produced by immunoSEQ multiplex PCR, yet TCRdb's version contains in-frame clones alone and is incomplete. The sample lists around 100,000 clones, under 85% occurring once. Germline V gene sequence: CDR1 LNHDA, CDR2 SQIVND (reference sequence). This CDR3 has 14 residues. Trimming removed 6 bases from V and 0 bases from J; junction bases left unmatched: 2. The sequenced sample was PBMCs, obtained around atezolizumab (anti-PD-L1) treatment. The TCR originated in a man aged 45-60 years with urothelial cancer. This sequence joins TRBV19 and TRBJ1-2; 9 bases align to TRBD1. The CDR3 DNA is TGTGCCAGTAGGGGACAGGGAGCTAACTATGGCTACACCTTC. This sequence encodes CASRGQGANYGYTF.